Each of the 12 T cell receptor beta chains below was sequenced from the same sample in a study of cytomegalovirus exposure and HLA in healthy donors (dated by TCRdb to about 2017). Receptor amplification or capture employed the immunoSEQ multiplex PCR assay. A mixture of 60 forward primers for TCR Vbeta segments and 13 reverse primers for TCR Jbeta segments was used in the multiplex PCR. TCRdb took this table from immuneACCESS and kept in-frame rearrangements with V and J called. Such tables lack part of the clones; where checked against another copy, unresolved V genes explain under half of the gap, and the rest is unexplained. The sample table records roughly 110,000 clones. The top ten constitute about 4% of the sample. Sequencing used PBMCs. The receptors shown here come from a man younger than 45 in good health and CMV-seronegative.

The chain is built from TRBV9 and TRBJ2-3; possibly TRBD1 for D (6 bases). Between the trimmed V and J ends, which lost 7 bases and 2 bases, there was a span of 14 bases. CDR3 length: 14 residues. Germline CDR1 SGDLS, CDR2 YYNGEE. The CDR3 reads CASSRGPNTDTQYF. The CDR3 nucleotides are TGTGCCAGCTCCAGGGGACCTAACACAGATACGCAGTATTTT.

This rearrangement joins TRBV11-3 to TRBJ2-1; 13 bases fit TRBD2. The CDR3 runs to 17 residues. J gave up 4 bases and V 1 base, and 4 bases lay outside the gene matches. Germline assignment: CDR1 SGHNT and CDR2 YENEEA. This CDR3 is CASSLGLAGGIYNEQFF. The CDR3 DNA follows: TGTGCCAGCAGCTTAGGACTAGCGGGGGGCATATACAATGAGCAGTTCTTC. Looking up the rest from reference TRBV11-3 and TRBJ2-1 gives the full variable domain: EAGVVQSPRYKIIEKKQPVAFWCNPISGHNTLYWYLQNLGQGPELLIRYENEEAVDDSQLPKDRFSAERLKGVDSTLKIQPAELGDSAVYLCASSLGLAGGIYNEQFFGPGTRLTVL.

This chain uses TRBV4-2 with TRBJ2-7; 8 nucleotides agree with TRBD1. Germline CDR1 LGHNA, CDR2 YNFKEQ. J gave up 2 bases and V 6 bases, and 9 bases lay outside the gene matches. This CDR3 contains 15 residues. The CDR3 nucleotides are TGTGCCAGCAGGGCAGTAGCGACAGGGGCCTACGAGCAGTACTTC. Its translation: CASRAVATGAYEQYF.

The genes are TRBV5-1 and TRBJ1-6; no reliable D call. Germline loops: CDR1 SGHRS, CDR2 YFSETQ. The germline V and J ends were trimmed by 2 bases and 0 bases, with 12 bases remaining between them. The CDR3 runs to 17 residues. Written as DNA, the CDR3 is TGCGCCAGCAGCTTATTGGGCGAGAGCTCCTATAATTCACCCCTCCACTTT. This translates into CASSLLGESSYNSPLHF.

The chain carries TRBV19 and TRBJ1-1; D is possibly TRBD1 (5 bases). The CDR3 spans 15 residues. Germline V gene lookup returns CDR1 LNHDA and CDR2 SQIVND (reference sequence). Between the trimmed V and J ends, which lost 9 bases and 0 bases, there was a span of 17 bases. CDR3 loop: CASRAGFFMNTEAFF. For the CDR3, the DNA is TGTGCCAGCCGGGCAGGGTTTTTCATGAACACTGAAGCTTTCTTT.

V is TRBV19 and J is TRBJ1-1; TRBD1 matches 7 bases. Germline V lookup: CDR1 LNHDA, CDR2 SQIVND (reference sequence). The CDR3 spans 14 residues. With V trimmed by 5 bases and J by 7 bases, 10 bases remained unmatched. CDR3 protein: CASSYQPGTVEAFF. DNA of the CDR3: TGTGCCAGTAGTTACCAACCCGGGACAGTTGAAGCTTTCTTT.

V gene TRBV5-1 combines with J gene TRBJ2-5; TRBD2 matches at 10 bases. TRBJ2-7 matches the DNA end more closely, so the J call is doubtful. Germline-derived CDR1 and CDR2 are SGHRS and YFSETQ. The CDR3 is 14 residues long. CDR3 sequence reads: CASSFTSGVYEQYF. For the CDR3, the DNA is TGCGCCAGCAGCTTTACTAGCGGGGTCTACGAGCAGTACTTC.

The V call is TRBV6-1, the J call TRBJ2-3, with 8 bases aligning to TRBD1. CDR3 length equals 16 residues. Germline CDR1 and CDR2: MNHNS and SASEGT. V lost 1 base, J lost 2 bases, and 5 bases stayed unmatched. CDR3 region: CASSEGSGGPTDTQYF. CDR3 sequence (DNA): TGTGCCAGCAGTGAAGGGTCAGGGGGCCCCACAGATACGCAGTATTTT.

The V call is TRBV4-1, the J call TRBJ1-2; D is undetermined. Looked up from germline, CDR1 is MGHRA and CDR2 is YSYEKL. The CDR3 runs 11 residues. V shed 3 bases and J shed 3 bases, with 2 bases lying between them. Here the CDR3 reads CASSHDYGYTF. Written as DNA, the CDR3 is TGCGCCAGCAGCCACGACTATGGCTACACCTTC.

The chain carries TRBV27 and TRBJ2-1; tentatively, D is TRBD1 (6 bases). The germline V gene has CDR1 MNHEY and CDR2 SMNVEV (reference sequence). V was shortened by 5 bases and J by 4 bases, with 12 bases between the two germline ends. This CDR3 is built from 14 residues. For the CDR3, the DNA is TGTGCCAGCAGTCACCACAGGGATTACAATGAGCAGTTCTTC. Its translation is CASSHHRDYNEQFF.

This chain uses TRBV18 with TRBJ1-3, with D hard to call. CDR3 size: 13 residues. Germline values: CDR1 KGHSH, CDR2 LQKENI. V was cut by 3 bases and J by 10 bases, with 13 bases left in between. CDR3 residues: CASSPEEGRTIYF. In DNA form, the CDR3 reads TGTGCCAGCTCACCGGAGGAGGGTCGGACCATATATTTT.

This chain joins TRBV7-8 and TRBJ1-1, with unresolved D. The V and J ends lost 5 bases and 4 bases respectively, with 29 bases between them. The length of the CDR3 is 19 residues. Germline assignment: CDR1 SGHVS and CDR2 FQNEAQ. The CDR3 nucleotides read TGTGCCAGCAGCCACCCTAATACGGGGTCCCGCGCTTTTAGCACTGAAGCTTTCTTT. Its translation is CASSHPNTGSRAFSTEAFF. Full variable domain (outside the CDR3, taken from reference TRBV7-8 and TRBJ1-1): GAGVSQSPRYKVAKRGQDVALRCDPISGHVSLFWYQQALGQGPEFLTYFQNEAQLDKSGLPSDRFFAERPEGSVSTLKIQRTQQEDSAVYLCASSHPNTGSRAFSTEAFFGQGTRLTVV.